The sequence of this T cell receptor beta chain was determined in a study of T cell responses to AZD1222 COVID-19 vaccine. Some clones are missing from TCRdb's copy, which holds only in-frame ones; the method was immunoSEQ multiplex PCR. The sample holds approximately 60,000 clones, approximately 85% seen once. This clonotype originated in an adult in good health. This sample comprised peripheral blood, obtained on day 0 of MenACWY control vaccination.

The CDR3 region is CASSEAGGGREEETQYF. The CDR3 nucleotides read TGTGCCAGCAGTGAGGCAGGAGGAGGGCGGGAGGAAGAGACCCAGTACTTC. V usage is TRBV6-1 and J usage is TRBJ2-5; 8 nucleotides line up with TRBD2. This CDR3 has 17 amino acids. Germline CDR1 and CDR2: MNHNS and SASEGT. V shed 3 bases and J 3 bases; nucleotides not matched to a gene: 12.